Detailed here is one T cell receptor (beta chain). No antigen is known for it. There are no base qualities to consult, and no much larger clone falls within one base. The entry originates in a study of Graves' ophthalmopathy and Graves' hyperthyroidism (dated by TCRdb to between 2018 and 2020). For context, the study as a whole: Peripheral blood was collected at initial diagnosis, before any treatment. TCR beta repertoire signatures were used to distinguish Graves' ophthalmopathy from Graves' hyperthyroidism and to predict progression to ophthalmopathy. A discovery set of 95 to 100 patients (approximately 45 ophthalmopathy, fewer than 60 stable hyperthyroidism) was enrolled to explore V-J signatures distinguishing ophthalmopathy from hyperthyroidism. After sampling, hyperthyroidism patients received methimazole starting at 30 mg daily, and ophthalmopathy patients received high-dose intravenous methylprednisolone. In total, 135 blood samples were TCR-sequenced: 43 ophthalmopathy, 80 or so hyperthyroidism and roughly 17 hyperthyroidism-to-ophthalmopathy patients. In more than five hyperthyroidism patients, the T-cell repertoires found in thyroid tissue were compared with those found in blood. An independent validation cohort comprised 18 hyperthyroidism patients and roughly 15 patients who later progressed from hyperthyroidism to ophthalmopathy. Study-level results and caveats: Among expanded thyroid clonotypes with frequency above 0.001, most also showed up in blood, which suggests that blood repertoires may reflect the thyroid immune response. No statistical method was used to set the sample size in advance, and the investigators knew which group each participant was assigned to. In cross-validation, the 13-signature model distinguished ophthalmopathy from stable hyperthyroidism with approximately 90% sensitivity and around 84% specificity, while in the test set the corresponding values were roughly 80% and 75%. In validation, the model predicted ophthalmopathy progression with about 70% sensitivity and less than 80% specificity; some 13 predicted patients were CT-confirmed with GO in a median of approximately six months.

Hyperthyroidism was defined as stable when no progression to ophthalmopathy occurred within 18 months of follow-up. Patients with hyperthyroidism were aged 18 to 65 years, had been newly diagnosed, and had a disease duration of less than 2 months. Anyone with other autoimmune diseases, uncontrolled infections, pregnancy or lactation was excluded from the study. Diagnosis was based on clinical symptoms, serum thyroxine, TRAb, thyroid ultrasound and orbital computed tomography. PBMCs were isolated from roughly 10 ml of fresh peripheral blood by Ficoll-Paque density gradient centrifugation. Trizol reagent was used to extract the total RNA, and its quality was then checked on an Agilent 2100 Bioanalyzer. The CDR3 goes from the cysteine to the phenylalanine over 14 residues. Solely the CDR3 DNA is kept, with 42 bases framed from the first base. Relative to germline, V is 0 bases shorter and J is 2 bases shorter, with 10 bases between their ends. Based on the germline V gene (reference sequence), the CDR1 and CDR2 sequences are GTSNPN and SVGIG.

For repertoire sequencing, TCR beta CDR3 regions were amplified from RNA transcripts. A first-round RT-PCR used HTBI primers with the Qiagen OneStep RT-PCR kit, followed by a second-round multiplex PCR, size selection and purification. The libraries underwent paired-end sequencing with 100 bp reads on an Illumina HiSeq2000. As for the original processing: SOAPnuke was used for read processing, and reads with adapters, uncalled bases, a mean Phred below 15, or no exact constant-primer or identifier match were discarded. High-quality paired reads were merged with COPE v1.2.5. Clonotypes were defined as unique nucleotide sequences and were aligned to IMGT TRB V, D and J references using MiTCR v1.1. The analysis was limited to V-J combinations with a frequency above 0.0001, which together covered more than 98% of repertoires. For each V-J combination, a TCR clonal expansion and chaos score was defined as the ratio of F50 clonal expansion to chaos observed in the TCRdist matrix. Welch's t-statistics and random forest were used to narrow the features down to about a dozen V-J combinations, which were then fed into a naive Bayes classifier. The similarity between thyroid and blood repertoires was quantified using the Morisita-Horn index. In TCRdb, the public reads were trimmed at Q25 with fastp and aligned with MiXCR, with productive beta chains retained. Under each unique CDR3 protein, matching rows form one entry showing the most common genes and DNA. TCRdb assigned the V and J calls; the authors' analysis was not used. This sample is represented by a few hundred thousand distinct CDR3 sequences; about 15% of them were singletons. The leading ten clones occupy roughly 2.3% of the sample.

Rearrangement joined TRBV30 to TRBJ2-5; 7 matching bases give a weak D call of TRBD2. The source of this sequence is an adult woman with stable Graves' hyperthyroidism. The sample comprised peripheral blood. The encoded CDR3 is CAWSVSGTQETQYF. The bases are TGTGCCTGGAGTGTAAGCGGGACACAAGAGACCCAGTACTTC.